The 5 T cell receptor beta chains reported below all come from one sample, sequenced in a study of T cells in Graves' hyperthyroidism and ophthalmopathy. Amplification yielded TCR beta CDR3 regions, with RNA transcripts as the source. Carried out on the TCR CDR3, a first-round RT-PCR used the HTBI primer set. TCRdb re-analysed the multiplex PCR reads in MiXCR, keeping a single row per CDR3 protein. Among some 270,000 distinct CDR3 sequences listed, roughly 22% were seen once. What was sequenced was blood. These receptor sequences come from a woman in her thirties or forties with Graves' ophthalmopathy.

The table lists this clonotype with many counts. The J gene is TRBJ1-1, the V gene TRBV19, with D tentatively TRBD1 (6 bases). V lost 6 bases and J lost 6, with 17 bases in between. CDR1 and CDR2 from the germline V gene are LNHDA and SQIVND (reference sequence). The CDR3 has 14 amino acids. CDR3 sequence: CASRVWRGDAEAFF. Here the CDR3 DNA reads TGTGCCAGTAGGGTCTGGAGGGGGGACGCTGAAGCTTTCTTT.

This clonotype was recorded at least ten times. The V gene is TRBV6-5, the J gene TRBJ2-2; D is perhaps TRBD2 (6 bases). Looked up from germline, CDR1 is MNHEY and CDR2 is SVGAGI. V lost 2 bases to trimming and J lost 6 bases, with 13 bases between them. The CDR3 sequence is 15 residues long. CDR3 in DNA: TGTGCCAGCAGTTACGCGGCGGGGCCCGCCGGGGAGCTGTTTTTT. Its translation: CASSYAAGPAGELFF.

This clonotype has at least ten counts. V is TRBV7-2 and J is TRBJ2-7, with D possibly TRBD1 on 6 matching bases. This CDR3 spans 13 amino acids. The germline CDR1 and CDR2 sequences are SGHTA and FQGNSA. V was clipped by 8 bases and J by 1 base, with 12 bases between them. CDR3 DNA: TGTGCCAGCGGACAGCTCTCATCCTACGAGCAGTACTTC. Translated: CASGQLSSYEQYF.

This clonotype was detected many times. The chain uses TRBV10-3 and TRBJ2-7; the D gene is possibly TRBD1 (7 bases). The CDR3 has 13 residues. CDR1 is ENHRY, CDR2 SYGVKD, per germline. The V end lost 7 bases, the J end lost 5 bases, and 15 bases lay between the germline ends. This CDR3 reads CAITGDRDHEQYF. The CDR3, as DNA: TGTGCCATCACGGGAGACAGGGACCACGAGCAGTACTTC.

This clonotype was observed a handful of times. The chain recombines TRBV6-5 with TRBJ1-1; TRBD1 matches 11 bases. Germline loops: CDR1 MNHEY, CDR2 SVGAGI. The V gene end was trimmed by 7 bases and the J gene end by 5 bases; junction bases not matched to a gene: 6. The CDR3 is 14 amino acids. The CDR3 nucleotides read TGTGCCAGCATTTGGACAGGGGGCTCGACTGAAGCTTTCTTT. Its translation: CASIWTGGSTEAFF.